This T cell receptor (beta chain) was retrieved from a study of blood T cell repertoires in COVID-19. Overall study: Sample material is recorded as cDNA or gDNA derived from T cells, B-cell-depleted T cells, or PBMCs.

The germline V and J ends were trimmed by 0 bases and 3 bases, with 9 bases remaining between them. The CDR3 totals 15 residues. Germline V gene data show CDR1 as LGHDT and CDR2 as YNNKEL (reference sequence). Original handling: Cell counts per sample came from amplifying reference gene primers. Libraries were prepared by immunoSEQ multiplex PCR; TCRdb keeps only in-frame clonotypes and omits some of them. V and J calls and clone size are those listed in that table; D and trimming were worked out from the DNA. The sample carries 200,000 to 300,000 clones, approximately 86% recorded once. Material: peripheral blood. The receptor comes from a woman in her sixties with COVID-19, enrolled during active disease. V usage is TRBV3-1 (or the pseudogene TRBV3-2) and J usage is TRBJ1-3; D may be TRBD1 (5 bases). The CDR3 here is CASSQDRVLGNTIYF. The CDR3 region has the DNA TGTGCCAGCAGCCAAGACAGGGTACTTGGAAACACCATATATTTT.